This is a list of T cell receptor beta chains from one sample in a study of T-cell memory formation after mild COVID-19. Each CDR3 protein gets one entry after TCRdb re-called the 5' RACE reads with MiXCR. The sample includes hundreds of thousands of distinct CDR3 sequences, 20% to 25% of them seen just once. Input material: PBMCs or a T cell subset sorted from them (not recorded which). Receptor source: an adult woman who had mild COVID-19 (a few samples of this study predate the infection). Cell type and time point are not known. Each CDR3 is given with its conserved first and last residue. The D gene is left open where the match is weak. Some rows have no size entry. The others give once, few or many, or a class for an expanded clone.

>few|TRBJ2-1|TRBV6-2/TRBV6-3|TRBD1
TGTGCCAGCAGTCGAGTCTCCGGGACAGGGGCCAATGAGCAGTTCTTC
CASSRVSGTGANEQFF
>NA|TRBJ2-5|TRBV5-1|TRBD2
TGCGCCAGCAGCTTGGATGTGCGGGGGGTTCGAGAGACCCAGTACTTC
CASSLDVRGVRETQYF
>NA|TRBJ2-3|TRBV6-5|TRBD2
TGTGCCAGCAGTGACACAATGATAGCGGGGGGGCCAACAGATACGCAGTATTTT
CASSDTMIAGGPTDTQYF
>NA|TRBJ1-3|TRBV20-1|TRBD1
TGCAGTGCTTCGGACAGGGGATTTGGAAACACCATATATTTT
CSASDRGFGNTIYF
>once|TRBJ2-1|TRBV12-3/TRBV12-4|TRBD1
TGTGCCAGCAGGGACAGGGAATGGAATGAGCAGTTCTTC
CASRDREWNEQFF
>NA|TRBJ1-5|TRBV12-3/TRBV12-4|NA
TGTGCCAGCAGACCCGGCTCGGGGCCCCAGCATTTT
CASRPGSGPQHF
>NA|TRBJ2-7|TRBV4-1|TRBD1
TGCGCCAGCAGCGCGGACAGGGATGGAACCTACGAGCAGTACTTC
CASSADRDGTYEQYF
>NA|TRBJ2-1|TRBV15|NA
TGTGCCACCAGCACCAGGGCCTCCCCACTGGGGCAGTTCTTC
CATSTRASPLGQFF
>many|TRBJ2-1|TRBV12-3/TRBV12-4|NA
TGTGCCAGCACCCCTCAGGTAGCGTACTCCTACAATGAGCAGTTCTTC
CASTPQVAYSYNEQFF
>NA|TRBJ2-1|TRBV6-6|NA
TGTGCCAGCCGAGCAGGGGTGAGCAATGAGCAGTTCTTC
CASRAGVSNEQFF
>once|TRBJ1-2|TRBV12-3/TRBV12-4|NA
TGTGCCAGCAGCCTCGGGGAGGGTAACTATGGCTACACCTTC
CASSLGEGNYGYTF
>few|TRBJ1-2|TRBV5-1|TRBD1
TGCGCCAGCAGCTCAGGACAGGGGCATGGCTACACCTTC
CASSSGQGHGYTF
>many|TRBJ2-1|TRBV27|TRBD1
TGTGCCAGCAGTCCGTCCCCCGGGACAGGGAGCAGTGAGCAGTTCTTC
CASSPSPGTGSSEQFF
>few|TRBJ1-2|TRBV29-1|NA
TGCAGCGTTGAAAAGACAGTGGGTGGCTACACCTTC
CSVEKTVGGYTF
>few|TRBJ2-1|TRBV4-2|TRBD2
TGTGCCAGCAGCCTATTAGAGGTGGGCGGGGGAAAAAATGAGCAGTTCTTC
CASSLLEVGGGKNEQFF
>NA|TRBJ2-5|TRBV12-3/TRBV12-4|TRBD2
TGTGCCAGCAGTTTAATGCGGGGGACCCAAGAGACCCAGTACTTC
CASSLMRGTQETQYF
>NA|TRBJ2-1|TRBV5-4|TRBD2
TGTGCCAGCAGATCGACTAGCGGGACCTACAATGAGCAGTTCTTC
CASRSTSGTYNEQFF
>NA|TRBJ2-7|TRBV15|NA
TGTGCCACCAGCAGTCCGAGCTCTCAGTACTTC
CATSSPSSQYF